The present TCR beta chain was sequenced within a study of radiotherapy plus CTLA-4 blockade in lung cancer. Looking at the study overall: Objective responses occurred in around 20% of patients; roughly 31% had disease control. Study conclusions and caveats: Among blood TCR repertoires after radiotherapy plus ipilimumab, tumor-derived clones expanded. The authors reported that early blood T cell clone dynamics, with interferon-beta, best predicted response.

Method: immunoSEQ multiplex PCR; TCRdb's copy keeps in-frame clones and lacks some. The data contain roughly 50,000 clones, approximately 76% of them singletons. CDR1 and CDR2 from the germline V gene are MNHEY and SVGAGI. V shed 7 bases, J shed 2 bases, and the junction held 7 bases outside the gene matches. This CDR3 region has 14 residues. Focal radiation was given together with CTLA-4 blockade (ipilimumab) to patients with chemo-refractory metastatic non-small-cell lung cancer. A note on this clone: Its matching antigen is unknown.

The source of this sequence is a human donor with non-small cell lung cancer who had stable disease on radiotherapy plus ipilimumab. This material consisted of peripheral blood, taken from a patient treated with radiotherapy plus ipilimumab. The chain carries TRBV6-5 and TRBJ2-7; 8 bases line up with TRBD2. CDR3 in DNA: TGTGCCAGCACTAGTAGCGGGGTGGCCTACGAGCAGTACTTC. The encoded protein is CASTSSGVAYEQYF.